The present T cell receptor (beta chain) was sequenced within a study of beta chain features in type 1 diabetes. Overall study results and limits: VDJ junctions from type 1 diabetes patients carried fewer insertions and larger deletions. In cDNA sequencing, cells with high TCR expression could be over-represented.

CD4+ naive, central memory, regulatory and stem cell-like memory cells were sorted via CD45RO/CCR7/CD25/CD127/CD95/CD27. With 5 bases removed from V and 0 bases from J, the gap between germline ends came to 10 bases. CDR1 is LNHDA, CDR2 SQIVND, per germline (reference sequence). The CDR3 sequence is 15 residues long. A note on this clone: Its antigen is as yet unknown.

TCRB transcripts that were expressed got sequenced, as all of the isolated RNA had been reverse transcribed. Profiled with immunoSEQ multiplex PCR; TCRdb holds only in-frame clones, not every one. The data contain about 900,000 clones, 17% of them seen just once; the ten biggest clones take up around 0.02%. This rearrangement joins TRBV19 to TRBJ2-2; TRBD2 is a possible D gene (6 bases). The sequence was obtained from a woman in her late teens or twenties in good health. Sequenced material: naive CD4+ T cells from blood. The CDR3 DNA is TGTGCCAGTAGTCCGGGACTGACGAACACCGGGGAGCTGTTTTTT. As protein: CASSPGLTNTGELFF.